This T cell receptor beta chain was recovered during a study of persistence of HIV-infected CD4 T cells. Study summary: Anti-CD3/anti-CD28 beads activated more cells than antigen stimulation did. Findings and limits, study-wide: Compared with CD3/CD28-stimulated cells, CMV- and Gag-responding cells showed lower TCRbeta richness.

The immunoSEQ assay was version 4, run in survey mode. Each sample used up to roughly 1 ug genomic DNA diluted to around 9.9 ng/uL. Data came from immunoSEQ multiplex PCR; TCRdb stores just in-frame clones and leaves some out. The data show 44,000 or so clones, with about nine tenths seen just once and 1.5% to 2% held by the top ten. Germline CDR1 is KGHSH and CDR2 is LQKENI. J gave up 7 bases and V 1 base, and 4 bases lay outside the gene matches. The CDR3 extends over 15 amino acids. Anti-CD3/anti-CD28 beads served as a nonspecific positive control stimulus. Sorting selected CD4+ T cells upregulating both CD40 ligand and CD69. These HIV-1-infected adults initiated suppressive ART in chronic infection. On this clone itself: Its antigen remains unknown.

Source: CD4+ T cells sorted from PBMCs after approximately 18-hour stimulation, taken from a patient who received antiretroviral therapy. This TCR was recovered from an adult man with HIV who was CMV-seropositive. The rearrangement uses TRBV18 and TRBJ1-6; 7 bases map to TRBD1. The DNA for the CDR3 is TGTGCCAGCTCACCACAGGGGGCTCGAAATTCACCCCTCCACTTT. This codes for CASSPQGARNSPLHF.